This TCR beta chain was captured in a study of Ad26.COV2.S vaccination and SARS-CoV-2 variants. In the case of this clone: Its antigen is not identified.

As for treatment: around 19 received Ad26.COV2.S at low or high dose, single or two shots; 5 received placebo; per-sample allocation not given. Repertoires come from day 63 after the first vaccine or placebo injection. The study's findings and limits: Similar non-spike TCR breadth was seen in vaccine and placebo recipients.

Libraries were prepared by immunoSEQ multiplex PCR; TCRdb keeps only in-frame clonotypes and omits some of them. Of about 410,000 clones in the sample, about nine tenths are singletons; the top ten hold 3.5%. Trimming cost V 0 bases and J 8 bases, with 10 bases left between them. The CDR3 is made up of 13 amino acids. The germline V gene has CDR1 MNHEY and CDR2 SVGAGI. This sequence joins TRBV6-5 and TRBJ1-1; tentatively, D is TRBD1 (5 bases). The sequencing used peripheral blood, collected in a trial of Ad26.COV2.S vaccine versus placebo. This sequence was found in a person aged 18-60 years who received the Ad26.COV2.S COVID-19 vaccine or a placebo. This chain's CDR3 is CASSYSWRGEAFF. CDR3 sequence (DNA): TGTGCCAGCAGTTACTCCTGGAGGGGAGAAGCTTTCTTT.